This T cell receptor beta chain was sequenced for a study of glioma-infiltrating T cells after dendritic cell vaccination (TCRdb year 2016). Study-wide context: Of the 15 or so glioblastoma patients in the cohort, all drawn from Phase I and II dendritic cell vaccination trials, 9 were newly diagnosed and 6 had recurrent disease. Patients received autologous tumor lysate-pulsed dendritic cell vaccination between the early 2000s and the early 2010s. The vaccine was prepared from monocyte-derived dendritic cells that were cultured for more than six days with IL-4 and GM-CSF and then pulsed overnight with autologous tumor lysate. Each patient was given three intradermal dendritic cell vaccine injections, spaced two weeks apart, in the arm below the axilla. In glioblastoma patients vaccinated with dendritic cells, deep sequencing of TCR beta CDR3 regions served to measure tumor-infiltrating lymphocyte content and to compare repertoires between tumor and blood. TCR sequencing metrics, including TIL content and tumor-blood repertoire overlap, were correlated with survival after dendritic cell vaccination.

V is clipped by 5 bases and J by 0 bases, and the sequence between their germline boundaries is 10 bases long. CDR1 and CDR2 are drawn from the germline V gene (reference sequence): MNHEY, SMNVEV. The CDR3 starts with the cysteine, ends with the phenylalanine, and has 15 residues. The read is trimmed to its CDR3 DNA, 45 bases read in frame from base 1. Using the immunoSEQ assay, TCRB CDR3 regions were amplified from approximately 2.1 micrograms of genomic DNA, or from all available DNA when less than that was on hand. The multiplex PCR employed 60 forward primers targeting TCR V beta segments and 13 reverse primers targeting J beta segments. To estimate the number of reads per starting template, synthetic control templates were added to each sample at limiting dilution. The Illumina HiSeq System generated sequencing reads of 87 bp. From the authors' description of their analysis: PCR and sequencing errors were removed by a nearest neighbor algorithm that merged closely related sequences. TCR overlap was defined as the percentage of unique tumor TCR beta sequences that were also found in the peripheral blood of the same patient. TCRdb retrieved this table from immuneACCESS and kept in-frame rearrangements only. Not all clones are present; in checked studies, unresolved V genes account for under half, and no reason is known for the remainder. V and J calls and clone size follow that table, whereas D and trimming were derived from the DNA. The sample table holds approximately 84,000 clones, of which 70% to 90% were seen once. About a sixth of the sample lies in the top ten.

Study-wide findings and limitations: The cohort was small and heterogeneous, only a few patients had full blood and tumor sets, and even fewer had initial-recurrent tumor pairs. Higher estimated pretreatment TIL content predicted longer time to progression and overall survival after dendritic cell vaccination. The response model built on TCR overlap across three groups was characterized as speculative, with prospective validation still needed. No direct relationship between TCR clonality and survival was found, suggesting that a diverse polyclonal response may matter.

On this clone: Its antigen target is currently unknown. No base-level quality is on record; no much larger clone is a single base apart.

Patients were selected on the basis of adequate residual fresh-frozen tumor tissue and more than two years of available survival data. Although molecular status otherwise differed among the glioblastoma patients, no patient had an isocitrate dehydrogenase mutation. PBMC were collected before vaccination, two weeks after the third vaccination, and at tumor progression when it occurred. The Qiagen DNeasy Blood extraction Kit was used to extract genomic DNA. This receptor was obtained from a human donor with glioblastoma. This receptor chain uses TRBV27 and TRBJ2-2; no D gene call is confident. The source was blood, collected before dendritic cell vaccination. The DNA reads TGTGCCAGCAGTCTTGTAATCTCGAACACCGGGGAGCTGTTTTTT. The encoded protein is CASSLVISNTGELFF.